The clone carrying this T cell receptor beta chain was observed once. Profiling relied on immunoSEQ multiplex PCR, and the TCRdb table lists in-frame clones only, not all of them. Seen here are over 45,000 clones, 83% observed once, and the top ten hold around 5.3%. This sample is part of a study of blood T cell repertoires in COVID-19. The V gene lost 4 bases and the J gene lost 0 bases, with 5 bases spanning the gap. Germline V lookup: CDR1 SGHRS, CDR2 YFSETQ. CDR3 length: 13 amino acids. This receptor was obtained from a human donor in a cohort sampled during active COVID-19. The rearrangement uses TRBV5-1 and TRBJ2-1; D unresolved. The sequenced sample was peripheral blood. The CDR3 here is CASSTNSYNEQFF. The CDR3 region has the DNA TGCGCCAGCAGCACTAACTCCTACAATGAGCAGTTCTTC. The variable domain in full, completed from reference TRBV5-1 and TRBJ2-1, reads KAGVTQTPRYLIKTRGQQVTLSCSPISGHRSVSWYQQTPGQGLQFLFEYFSETQRNKGNFPGRFSGRQFSNSRSEMNVSTLELGDSALYLCASSTNSYNEQFFGPGTRLTVL.